This T cell receptor (beta chain) is from a study of blood T cells in healthy people across ages. Across the study: Template switching recovered approximately one barcoded beta molecule for every two T cells.

With 6 bases removed from V and 12 bases from J, the gap between germline ends came to 14 bases. The CDR3 sequence is 11 residues long. For the second PCR, which ran for about 7 to 11 cycles, a sample-barcoded 5' primer and a J-beta primer mix were used. MiXCR, run by TCRdb on the 5' RACE reads, gives a single entry per CDR3 protein. The data show roughly 1,000,000 distinct CDR3 sequences, approximately 26% seen once. Regarding this clonotype: Its specificity is unknown.

Study conclusions and caveats: Per million T cells, TCR beta diversity dropped roughly linearly as age increased.

The sample was also linked to a second study, of T cells of mothers and their children.

Sequencing input: blood. V is TRBV12-3 or TRBV12-4 and J is TRBJ2-5, with D hard to call. This receptor was obtained from a girl aged 2 to 9 in good health. The CDR3 loop reads CASSPGGREYF. CDR3 DNA sequence: TGTGCCAGCAGCCCAGGCGGACGGGAGTACTTC.